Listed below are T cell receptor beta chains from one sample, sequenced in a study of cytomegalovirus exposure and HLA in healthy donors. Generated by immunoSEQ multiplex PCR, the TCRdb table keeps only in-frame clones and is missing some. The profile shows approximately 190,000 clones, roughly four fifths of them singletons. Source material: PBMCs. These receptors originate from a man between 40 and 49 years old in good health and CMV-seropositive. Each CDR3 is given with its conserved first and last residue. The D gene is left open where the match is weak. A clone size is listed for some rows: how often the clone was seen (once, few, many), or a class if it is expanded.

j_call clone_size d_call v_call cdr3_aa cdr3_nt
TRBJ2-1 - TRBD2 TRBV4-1 CASRRTGSGRAYNEQFF TGCGCCAGCAGACGGACAGGGAGCGGGAGGGCCTACAATGAGCAGTTCTTC
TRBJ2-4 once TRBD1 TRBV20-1 CSARTGHIQYF TGCAGTGCCAGGACAGGGCACATTCAGTACTTC
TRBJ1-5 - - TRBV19 CASTKGFPGMPLNQPQHF TGTGCCAGTACCAAGGGGTTTCCGGGCATGCCACTCAATCAGCCCCAGCATTTT
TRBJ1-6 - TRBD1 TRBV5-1 CASSLKGQGGSPLHF TGCGCCAGCAGCTTGAAGGGACAGGGAGGATCACCCCTCCACTTT
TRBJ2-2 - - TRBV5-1 CASSSTTTGTGELFF TGCGCCAGCAGCTCGACTACGACGGGAACCGGGGAGCTGTTTTTT
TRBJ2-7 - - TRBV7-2 CASSPPDRHSYEQYF TGTGCCAGCAGTCCCCCGGACAGACACTCCTACGAGCAGTACTTC
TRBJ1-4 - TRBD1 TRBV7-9 CASSFGQGSANEKLFF TGTGCCAGCAGCTTCGGACAGGGTTCTGCTAATGAAAAACTGTTTTTT
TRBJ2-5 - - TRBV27 CASSLSRRETQYF TGTGCCAGCAGTTTATCTCGGCGGGAGACCCAGTACTTC
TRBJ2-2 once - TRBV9 CASSGESGDHTGELFF TGTGCCAGCAGCGGCGAGTCAGGGGACCACACCGGGGAGCTGTTTTTT
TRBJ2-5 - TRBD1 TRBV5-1 CASSFYLVGTGQETQYF TGCGCCAGCAGCTTTTACCTAGTGGGGACAGGTCAAGAGACCCAGTACTTC
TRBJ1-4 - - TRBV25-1 CASSGRGTNEKLFF TGTGCCAGCAGTGGTCGAGGGACTAATGAAAAACTGTTTTTT
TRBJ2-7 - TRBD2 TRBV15 CATSATRLAGDEQYF TGTGCCACCAGTGCCACGAGACTAGCGGGAGACGAGCAGTACTTC
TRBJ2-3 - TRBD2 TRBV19 CASSTPSLAGDTQYF TGTGCCAGTAGTACGCCGAGTCTAGCGGGAGATACGCAGTATTTT
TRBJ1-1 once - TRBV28 CASSPPPGTEAFF TGTGCCAGCAGTCCCCCCCCCGGCACTGAAGCTTTCTTT
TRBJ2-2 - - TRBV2 CASSPWGVETGELFF TGTGCCAGCAGCCCCTGGGGGGTAGAAACCGGGGAGCTGTTTTTT
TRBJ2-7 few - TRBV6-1 CASTHFYEQYF TGTGCCAGCACCCATTTCTACGAGCAGTACTTC
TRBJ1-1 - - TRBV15 CATSSLKNTEAFF TGTGCCACCAGCAGTTTAAAAAACACTGAAGCTTTCTTT
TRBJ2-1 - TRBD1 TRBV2 CASSESQGYNEQFF TGTGCCAGCAGTGAATCACAGGGGTACAATGAGCAGTTCTTC
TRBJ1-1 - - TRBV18 CASSPQQGEAFF TGTGCCAGCTCACCACAGCAGGGTGAAGCTTTCTTT
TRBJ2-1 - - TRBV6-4 CASSEARGYNEQFF TGTGCCAGCAGTGAGGCTAGGGGGTACAATGAGCAGTTCTTC
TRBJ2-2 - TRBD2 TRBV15 CATSRDLAANTGELFF TGTGCCACCAGCAGAGATCTAGCGGCGAACACCGGGGAGCTGTTTTTT
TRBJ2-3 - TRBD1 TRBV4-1 CASSQPDRDTDTQYF TGCGCCAGCAGCCAGCCCGACAGGGACACAGATACGCAGTATTTT
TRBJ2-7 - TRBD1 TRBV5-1 CASSLDGAGGQYEQYF TGCGCCAGCAGCTTGGATGGGGCAGGGGGACAGTACGAGCAGTACTTC
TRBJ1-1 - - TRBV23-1 CASSQSTSQGTEAFF TGCGCCAGCAGTCAATCGACCTCCCAGGGCACTGAAGCTTTCTTT
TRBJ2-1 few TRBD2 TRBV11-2 CASSVQTSVKQFF TGTGCCAGCAGCGTTCAGACTAGCGTCAAGCAGTTCTTC
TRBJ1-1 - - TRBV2 CASSDRGAMNTEAFF TGTGCCAGCAGTGATCGGGGTGCGATGAACACTGAAGCTTTCTTT
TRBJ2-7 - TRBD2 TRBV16 CASSQSAGGYEQYF TGTGCCAGCAGCCAATCAGCGGGAGGATACGAGCAGTACTTC
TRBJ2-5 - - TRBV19 CASSRQDSALGETQYF TGTGCCAGTAGTAGGCAGGACAGCGCCCTAGGGGAGACCCAGTACTTC
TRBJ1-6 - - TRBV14 CASSQVGRYSPLHF TGTGCCAGCAGCCAAGTAGGGAGATATTCACCCCTCCACTTT
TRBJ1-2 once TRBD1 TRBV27 CASSSQGAGGYTF TGTGCCAGCAGTTCACAGGGGGCGGGAGGCTACACCTTC
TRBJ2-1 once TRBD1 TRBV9 CASSVGGQGMYNEQFF TGTGCCAGCAGCGTAGGCGGACAGGGGATGTACAATGAGCAGTTCTTC
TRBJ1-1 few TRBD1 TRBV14 CASSRGRDRQAEAFF TGTGCCAGCAGCCGAGGTCGGGACAGGCAGGCTGAAGCTTTCTTT
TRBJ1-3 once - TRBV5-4 CASSLDRSGNTIYF TGTGCCAGCAGCTTGGACAGGTCTGGAAACACCATATATTTT
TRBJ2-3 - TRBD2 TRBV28 CASSPTLSGGQYF TGTGCCAGCAGTCCTACACTAAGCGGGGGGCAGTATTTT
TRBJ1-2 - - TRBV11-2 CASSLEPGVSGYTF TGTGCCAGCAGCTTAGAGCCGGGAGTAAGCGGCTACACCTTC
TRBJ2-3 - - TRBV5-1 CASSPWGVADTQYF TGCGCCAGCAGCCCCTGGGGGGTGGCAGATACGCAGTATTTT
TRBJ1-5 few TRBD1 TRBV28 CASSFSSRGEHF TGTGCCAGCAGTTTCTCTAGCAGGGGGGAGCATTTT
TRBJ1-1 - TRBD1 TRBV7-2 CASSLGDRARAEAFF TGTGCCAGCAGCTTAGGGGACAGGGCGAGGGCTGAAGCTTTCTTT
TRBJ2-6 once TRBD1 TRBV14 CASSPSWTGRPFSSGANVLTF TGTGCCAGCAGCCCCTCCTGGACAGGGCGACCCTTCTCCTCTGGGGCCAACGTCCTGACTTTC
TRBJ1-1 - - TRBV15 CATSGTWEAEAFF TGTGCCACCAGCGGCACATGGGAGGCTGAAGCTTTCTTT